These 3 T cell receptor beta chains were all obtained from the same sample, sequenced in a study of control samples from healthy donors and cancer patients. TCRdb's table, derived via immunoSEQ multiplex PCR, lists solely in-frame clones and lacks some. The sample gives over 100,000 clones, just over 90% of which show up once; 4.4% is in the top ten. Material for sequencing was blood. These TCRs come from a human donor in good health. The donor label of this sample is uncertain.

This clone was found a few times. The V gene is TRBV5-1, the J gene TRBJ1-5; TRBD1 might be the D (6 bases). Per germline, CDR1 SGHRS and CDR2 YFSETQ. V lost 5 bases and J 5 bases, leaving 14 bases between the germline ends. The CDR3 runs to 14 residues. CDR3 in amino acids: CASSMDSRHQPQHF. As DNA, the CDR3 is TGCGCCAGCAGTATGGACAGCCGACATCAGCCCCAGCATTTT.

The CDR3 DNA reads TGTGCCAGCAATAAGGCCGGGGAGCTGTTTTTT. As protein: CASNKAGELFF. This chain links TRBV3-1 (or the pseudogene TRBV3-2) with TRBJ2-2; the D is unclear. CDR1 and CDR2 from the germline V gene are LGHDT and YNNKEL (reference sequence). The germline V and J ends were trimmed by 7 bases and 6 bases, with 6 bases remaining between them. The CDR3 is made up of 11 amino acids.

V is TRBV24-1 and J is TRBJ1-1; 9 nucleotides line up with TRBD1. Germline V CDR1 and CDR2: KGHDR, SFDVKD. V lost 2 bases, J lost 11 bases, and 5 bases stayed unmatched. The length of the CDR3 is 13 residues. CDR3 protein: CATSDWGTGRAFF. DNA for the CDR3: TGTGCCACCAGTGATTGGGGGACAGGGCGGGCTTTCTTT.